A single sample is the source of the 9 T cell receptor beta chains below, sequenced in a study of blood T cell repertoires in COVID-19. Clones were sequenced by immunoSEQ multiplex PCR, and TCRdb holds only the in-frame ones, with some missing. The sample lists hundreds of thousands of clones, more than 60% seen once, with approximately 4% in the top ten. Material: peripheral blood. These receptors came from a middle-aged woman with active or convalescent COVID-19.

The genes are TRBV15 and TRBJ2-2; D is unresolved. Trimming shortened V by 5 bases and J by 4 bases, and 11 bases separated the two germline ends. Germline V gene data show CDR1 as LNHNV and CDR2 as YYDKDF (reference sequence). The CDR3 runs 14 residues. The CDR3 loop is CATSFTSGTGELFF. As DNA, the CDR3 is TGTGCCACCAGCTTTACTTCGGGCACCGGGGAGCTGTTTTTT.

J is TRBJ2-2 and V is TRBV27; TRBD1 agrees at 10 bases. Looked up from germline, CDR1 is MNHEY and CDR2 is SMNVEV (reference sequence). This CDR3 is 17 amino acids long. V was pared by 5 bases and J by 1 base, with 7 bases of the junction left unmatched. This CDR3 reads CASSPRQGAGNTGELFF. CDR3 in DNA: TGTGCCAGCAGTCCGAGACAGGGGGCGGGGAACACCGGGGAGCTGTTTTTT.

The rearrangement links TRBV5-1 to TRBJ2-5, with 10 positions matching TRBD2. J gave up 5 bases and V 4 bases, and 8 bases lay outside the gene matches. CDR3 length: 15 amino acids. In germline, CDR1 is SGHRS, CDR2 YFSETQ. The chain's CDR3 is CASSMSGGAYETQYF. Here the CDR3 DNA reads TGCGCCAGCAGCATGAGCGGGGGGGCCTATGAGACCCAGTACTTC. Full variable domain (remainder filled in from reference TRBV5-1 and TRBJ2-5): KAGVTQTPRYLIKTRGQQVTLSCSPISGHRSVSWYQQTPGQGLQFLFEYFSETQRNKGNFPGRFSGRQFSNSRSEMNVSTLELGDSALYLCASSMSGGAYETQYFGPGTRLLVL.

The V gene is TRBV6-5, the J gene TRBJ1-5, with 7 bases that match TRBD1. CDR3 length equals 13 residues. With 8 bases clipped from V and 4 bases from J, the junction kept 5 bases outside the gene matches. CDR1 and CDR2 (germline): MNHEY, SVGAGI. The CDR3 spells CASGQDLNQPQHF. As DNA, the CDR3 is TGTGCCAGCGGACAGGACCTGAATCAGCCCCAGCATTTT.

This clone was found once. The chain links TRBV16 to TRBJ2-1; unclear D gene. The CDR3 covers 13 residues. Trimming cost V 0 bases and J 8 bases, with 8 bases left between them. Germline values: CDR1 KGHSY, CDR2 FQNENV. This chain's CDR3 is CASSQSTVDEQFF. For the CDR3, the DNA is TGTGCCAGCAGCCAATCCACAGTAGATGAGCAGTTCTTC. Full variable domain (rest looked up from reference TRBV16 and TRBJ2-1): GEEVAQTPKHLVRGEGQKAKLYCAPIKGHSYVFWYQQVLKNEFKFLISFQNENVFDETGMPKERFSAKCLPNSPCSLEIQATKLEDSAVYFCASSQSTVDEQFFGPGTRLTVL.

The V and J genes are TRBV28 and TRBJ1-2, with TRBD1 identical over 11 bases. The CDR3 sequence is 15 residues long. Germline-derived CDR1 and CDR2 are MDHEN and SYDVKM. The V gene end was trimmed by 5 bases and the J gene end by 4 bases; junction bases not matched to a gene: 6. The CDR3: CASSPPGQGGYGYTF. CDR3 nucleotides: TGTGCCAGCAGTCCCCCGGGACAGGGGGGCTATGGCTACACCTTC.

This clone was found a few times. This chain joins TRBV7-2 and TRBJ2-6; tentatively, D is TRBD1 (7 bases). The CDR3 is made up of 19 amino acids. Germline V gene data show CDR1 as SGHTA and CDR2 as FQGNSA. The ends were cut back, 5 bases at V and 0 bases at J, with 20 bases in the middle. CDR3 protein: CASSTPSGGSPSGANVLTF. The DNA for the CDR3 is TGTGCCAGCAGCACCCCATCAGGGGGGTCCCCCTCTGGGGCCAACGTCCTGACTTTC.

In its sample, this clone was seen a few times. The rearrangement joins TRBV7-9 to TRBJ1-2; TRBD1 agrees at 9 bases. The CDR3 totals 16 residues. Germline V gene lookup returns CDR1 SEHNR and CDR2 FQNEAQ (reference sequence). V was pared by 5 bases and J by 4 bases, with 11 bases of the junction left unmatched. The CDR3 is CASSPQTGGKGYGYTF. Here the CDR3 DNA reads TGTGCCAGCAGCCCCCAAACAGGGGGCAAGGGCTATGGCTACACCTTC.

The genes are TRBV9 and TRBJ1-2; D possibly corresponds to TRBD1 (6 bases). V lost 4 bases and J lost 3, with 19 bases in between. CDR3 length equals 16 residues. Germline CDR1 and CDR2: SGDLS and YYNGEE. CDR3 amino acids: CASSTHPEGVYYGYTF. The CDR3 nucleotides are TGTGCCAGCAGCACCCACCCAGAGGGGGTATACTATGGCTACACCTTC.